This entry describes one T cell receptor beta chain. The record originates from a study of blood T cell repertoires in COVID-19. Study information: Material from acute and convalescent COVID-19 was sourced from the United States, Italy and Spain. Nucleic acid was either cDNA or gDNA, and it came from T cells, B-cell-depleted T cells, or PBMCs.

TCRdb's copy holds only in-frame clones and misses some; the assay was immunoSEQ multiplex PCR. The table includes some 74,000 clones, roughly 80% detected once. CDR3 length equals 17 residues. The rearrangement uses TRBV21-1 and TRBJ2-5; the listed D gene, TRBD2, was not tested against the DNA. TRBV21-1 counts as a pseudogene. Sample: peripheral blood. The receptor's source is a woman older than 75 with acute or convalescent COVID-19. The CDR3 DNA reads TGTGCCAGCAGCTCCCGCGAGGAGGGAGGGGACGGAGAGACCCAGTACTTC. Translating gives CASSSREEGGDGETQYF.